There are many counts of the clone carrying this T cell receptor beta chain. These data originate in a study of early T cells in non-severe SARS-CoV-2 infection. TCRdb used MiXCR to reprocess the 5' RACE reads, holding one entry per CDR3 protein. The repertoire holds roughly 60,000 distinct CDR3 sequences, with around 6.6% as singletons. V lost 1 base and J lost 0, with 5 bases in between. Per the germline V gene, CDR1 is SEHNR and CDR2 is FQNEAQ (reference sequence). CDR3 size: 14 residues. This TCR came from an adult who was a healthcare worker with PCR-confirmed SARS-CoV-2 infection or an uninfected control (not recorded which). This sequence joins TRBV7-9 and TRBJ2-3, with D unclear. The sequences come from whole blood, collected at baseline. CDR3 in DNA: TGTGCCAGCAGCTTAGTGGACAGCACAGATACGCAGTATTTT. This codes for CASSLVDSTDTQYF. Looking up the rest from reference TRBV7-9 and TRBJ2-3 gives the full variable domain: DTGVSQNPRHKITKRGQNVTFRCDPISEHNRLYWYRQTLGQGPEFLTYFQNEAQLEKSRLLSDRFSAERPKGSFSTLEIQRTEQGDSAMYLCASSLVDSTDTQYFGPGTRLTVL.